A selection of T cell receptor beta chains follows, all from one sample in a study of blood T cell repertoires in COVID-19. The assay was immunoSEQ multiplex PCR, and TCRdb's table has in-frame clones only and misses some. The sample has around 100,000 clones; around four fifths are singletons. The sequencing input was peripheral blood. The receptors come from a woman between 65 and 79 years old with acute or convalescent COVID-19. CDR3s leave out the opening cysteine and the closing phenylalanine or tryptophan. Fields, in order: clone size, J gene, CDR3 length, V gene, CDR3 protein. Only part of the rows carry a size: once, few, many, or a class if the clone is expanded.

NA TRBJ1-4 12 TRBV6-6 ASSYGLLNEKLF
few TRBJ2-7 13 TRBV10-2 ASSDASGSSYEQY
NA TRBJ1-1 13 TRBV14 ASSPSGQGNTEAF
NA TRBJ1-5 14 TRBV28 ASSLATGNSNQPQH
NA TRBJ1-1 12 TRBV29-1 SVFLTGLNTEAF
NA TRBJ1-1 9 TRBV20-1 SARQNTEAF
once TRBJ2-2 14 TRBV18 ASSPGLPPRVGELF
NA TRBJ2-2 16 TRBV7-8 ASSLGSSGTLNTGELF
NA TRBJ1-3 10 TRBV12-3/TRBV12-4 ASRGGGSAIY
few TRBJ2-2 11 TRBV12-3/TRBV12-4 ASSLTGTGELF
once TRBJ2-5 13 TRBV6-6 ASRTSGGPQETQY
medium-sized TRBJ2-3 16 TRBV4-3 ASSQDRLAGANTDTQY
once TRBJ1-6 12 TRBV19 ASSIGTANSPLH
NA TRBJ1-1 10 TRBV29-1 STKTRYAEAF
NA TRBJ2-1 11 TRBV24-1 ATSRGQYNEQF
NA TRBJ1-2 13 TRBV6-2/TRBV6-3 ASSPGTGGADGYT
NA TRBJ2-6 16 TRBV6-4 ASSDSNRGEPGANVLT
NA TRBJ1-5 12 TRBV7-9 ASSLGQGNQPQH
NA TRBJ1-5 12 TRBV7-2 ASSAQGANQPQH
NA TRBJ2-1 17 TRBV11-2 ASSLATFRTSGGGNEQF
few TRBJ1-3 15 TRBV15 ATSRDLAGGIGNTIY
NA TRBJ2-7 12 TRBV7-8 ASSVNRGLGEQY
NA TRBJ2-5 12 TRBV5-1 ASSSGTSQETQY
NA TRBJ2-5 13 TRBV2 ASSPQGTAQETQY
few TRBJ1-1 12 TRBV29-1 SVGLGVVNTEAF
few TRBJ1-1 12 TRBV5-5 ASSFLAGNTEAF
NA TRBJ2-7 13 TRBV10-3 AISGGGQGTYEQY
NA TRBJ2-7 12 TRBV3-1/TRBV3-2 ASSQQTGSYEQY
NA TRBJ2-5 11 TRBV11-3 ASSPDRGKTQY
NA TRBJ2-1 13 TRBV19 ASSIIAGVYNEQF
few TRBJ1-1 9 TRBV29-1 SAMRGVEAF
NA TRBJ1-1 13 TRBV7-2 ASSLNPGGRTEAF
NA TRBJ1-1 13 TRBV9 ASSATGGMDTEAF
once TRBJ2-3 14 TRBV10-2 ASSRLAGGLVDTQY
once TRBJ1-2 11 TRBV12-5 ASGPLGENGYT
NA TRBJ2-1 10 TRBV19 ASGTPPGEQF
NA TRBJ2-6 13 TRBV19 ASSYQGAGANVLT
NA TRBJ2-6 13 TRBV28 ASSSGGAGANVLT
NA TRBJ1-2 11 TRBV2 ASGGTGRDGYT